This TCR beta chain came from a study of T cell changes during pregnancy in multiple sclerosis. Germline values: CDR1 SGHVS, CDR2 FQNEAQ. The CDR3 covers 17 residues. With 3 bases clipped from V and 9 bases from J, the junction kept 14 bases outside the gene matches. The data were produced by immunoSEQ multiplex PCR, yet TCRdb's version contains in-frame clones alone and is incomplete. Of around 96,000 clones detected, 85% to 95% appear once; the ten largest clones hold 2% to 2.5%. The source is a female donor with multiple sclerosis, enrolled in a pregnancy study. This chain connects TRBV7-8 to TRBJ2-2; TRBD1 matches at 9 bases. Sample: peripheral blood, taken in the third trimester of pregnancy. This chain's CDR3 is CASSFGFGQGKRRELFF. CDR3 coding DNA: TGTGCCAGCAGCTTTGGTTTTGGACAGGGGAAAAGGAGGGAGCTGTTTTTT.